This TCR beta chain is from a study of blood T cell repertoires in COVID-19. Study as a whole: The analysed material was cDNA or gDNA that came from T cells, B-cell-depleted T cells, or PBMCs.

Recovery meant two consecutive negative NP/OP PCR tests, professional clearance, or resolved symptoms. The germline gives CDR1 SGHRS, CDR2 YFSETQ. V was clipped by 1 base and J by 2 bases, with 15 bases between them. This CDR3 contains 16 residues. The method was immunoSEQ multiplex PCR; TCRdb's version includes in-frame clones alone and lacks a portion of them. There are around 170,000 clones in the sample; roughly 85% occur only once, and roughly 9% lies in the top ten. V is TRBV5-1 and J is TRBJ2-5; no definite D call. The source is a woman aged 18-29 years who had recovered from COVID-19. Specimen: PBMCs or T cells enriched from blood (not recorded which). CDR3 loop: CASSLLGALGQETQYF. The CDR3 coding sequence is TGCGCCAGCAGCTTGCTAGGAGCTTTAGGACAAGAGACCCAGTACTTC.